This TCR beta chain was captured in a study of T cell changes during pregnancy in multiple sclerosis (dated by TCRdb to the late 2010s). Some background on the complete study: The study examined how the T cell repertoire changed over the course of pregnancy in women with multiple sclerosis.

Libraries came from the immunoSEQ multiplex PCR assay. Entries here come from immuneACCESS through TCRdb and include only in-frame sequences with V and J called. Some clones fail to appear in such tables; in the studies checked, an unresolved V gene covers under half of the shortfall, and the cause of the remainder is unknown. The sample table lists 65,000 to 85,000 clones, 91% of them with a count of one. The ten largest clones take up over 1.3% of the sample. A note on this clone: Its antigen remains undetermined. The input lacks base qualities; no much larger clone sits a single base away.

The sequence derives from a female donor with multiple sclerosis, enrolled in a pregnancy study. The specimen comprised peripheral blood, sampled in the second trimester of pregnancy.

The bases read TGTGCCTGGAGTGGAACTAGCGGGACCTACGAGCAGTACTTC. This gives the protein CAWSGTSGTYEQYF. The chain employs TRBV30 and TRBJ2-7; TRBD2 lines up with 10 middle nucleotides. The CDR3 starts with the cysteine, ends with the phenylalanine, and has 14 residues. Left in the record is the CDR3 DNA by itself, 42 bases read in frame from the first base. The germline V gene (reference sequence) gives CDR1 as GTSNPN and CDR2 as SVGIG. Germline trimming amounts to 1 base on V and 2 bases on J, with 2 as the count of junction bases outside the gene matches.